The present T cell receptor (beta chain) was sequenced within a study of shared clonotypes between healthy human individuals. Overall study context: Each donor's CD8 memory used one plate, CD8 naive two, each CD4 subset three.

With regard to this clone: What it recognizes is unknown.

The material for each subset, its genomic DNA, was split evenly across several immunoSEQ plates. Per the original methods: Filtering of immunoSEQ junctional sequences could not match full-length read filtering. This table comes from immunoSEQ multiplex PCR, and its TCRdb copy is limited to in-frame clones, with some not included. V and J calls and clone size are those listed in that table; D and trimming were worked out from the DNA. This repertoire shows 500,000 or so clones, roughly 95% found once; its top ten account for around 0.067%. Study observations and caveats: Generally, naive subsets (rather than memory subsets) showed larger estimated richness.

With 6 bases removed from V and 7 bases from J, the gap between germline ends came to 18 bases. Germline V lookup: CDR1 MNHEY, CDR2 SMNVEV (reference sequence). The CDR3 extends over 14 amino acids. The origin of this receptor is a woman under 40 in good health. Sequencing input: naive CD4+ T cells sorted from blood. Noted subset: CD45RA+ positively selected. This chain connects TRBV27 to TRBJ1-2; no clear D. The CDR3 nucleotides read TGTGCCAGCAGAAACCAGGACGGAACATCTGGCTACACCTTC. Its translation is CASRNQDGTSGYTF.